These T cell receptor beta chains were read from a single sample in a study of blood T cell repertoires in COVID-19. The data were produced by immunoSEQ multiplex PCR, yet TCRdb's version contains in-frame clones alone and is incomplete. The sample lists some 230,000 clones, approximately 80% seen once, with 6.5% to 9% in the top ten. The material sequenced was peripheral blood. The receptors derive from a woman aged 45 to 65 with acute or convalescent COVID-19. The CDR3 runs from the conserved cysteine through the conserved F or W. D genes are given only for firm matches. The size of a clone is reported for some rows only, either as once, few or many, or as a class for expanded clones.

J | D | size | length | V | CDR3 | DNA
TRBJ2-7 | TRBD1 | few | 13 | TRBV3-1/TRBV3-2 | CASSQRQGGEQYF | TGTGCCAGCAGCCAGCGACAGGGGGGCGAGCAGTACTTC
TRBJ2-7 | TRBD1 | NA | 14 | TRBV5-6 | CASSLVQGNYEQYF | TGTGCCAGCAGCTTGGTACAGGGGAATTACGAGCAGTACTTC
TRBJ1-6 | NA | NA | 14 | TRBV6-5 | CASSPSKQSPPLHF | TGTGCCAGCAGTCCATCGAAGCAATCCCCACCCCTCCACTTT
TRBJ1-1 | NA | NA | 13 | TRBV7-2 | CASSLDRNTEAFF | TGTGCCAGCAGTTTGGACAGGAACACTGAAGCTTTCTTT
TRBJ2-3 | NA | NA | 15 | TRBV24-1 | CATSSPRGYTDTQYF | TGTGCCACCAGTTCCCCCCGAGGCTACACAGATACGCAGTATTTT
TRBJ2-7 | NA | NA | 14 | TRBV6-5 | CASSYRHAGYEQYF | TGTGCCAGCAGTTACCGTCACGCGGGTTACGAGCAGTACTTC
TRBJ1-2 | NA | NA | 13 | TRBV6-2/TRBV6-3 | CASSYTQGYGYTF | TGTGCCAGCAGTTACACCCAGGGGTATGGCTACACCTTC
TRBJ2-7 | TRBD2 | NA | 14 | TRBV3-1/TRBV3-2 | CASSPTGGIYEQYF | TGTGCCAGCAGCCCGACCGGGGGGATCTACGAGCAGTACTTC
TRBJ1-3 | NA | once | 14 | TRBV6-5 | CASSRTSTGNTIYF | TGTGCCAGCAGCAGGACAAGCACTGGAAACACCATATATTTT
TRBJ1-2 | TRBD1 | NA | 13 | TRBV10-3 | CAITGQGDYGYTF | TGTGCCATCACGGGACAGGGGGACTATGGCTACACCTTC
TRBJ1-1 | NA | NA | 15 | TRBV5-4 | CASSLKVGMNTEAFF | TGTGCCAGCAGCCTGAAAGTGGGCATGAACACTGAAGCTTTCTTT
TRBJ2-1 | NA | NA | 16 | TRBV5-1 | CASSFNRDMGTDEQFF | TGCGCCAGCAGCTTCAACCGGGACATGGGTACCGATGAGCAGTTCTTC
TRBJ2-5 | NA | NA | 16 | TRBV24-1 | CATSDFLVGAGETQYF | TGTGCCACCAGTGATTTTTTGGTGGGGGCCGGGGAGACCCAGTACTTC